The 17 T cell receptor beta chains in this list originate from one sample, sequenced in a study of beta chain features in type 1 diabetes (dated by TCRdb to 2016 to 2019). The library was built by means of the immunoSEQ multiplex PCR assay. The High Capacity cDNA Reverse Transcription Kit was used to reverse transcribe all of the isolated RNA, meaning that expressed TCRB transcripts were what got sequenced. The source is immuneACCESS, and TCRdb retained only in-frame sequences with V and J called. Part of the clones is not carried over; for the studies checked, unresolved V genes explain less than half of this, and the remainder is unexplained. A total of 300,000 to 350,000 clones appear in this sample, roughly 8% of them only once. In total, the top ten clones hold around 0.44% of the sample. Specimen: central memory CD4+ T cells from blood. Source of these receptors: a woman aged 18-30 years in good health.

The chain recombines TRBV4-2 with TRBJ1-5, with D hard to call. V was pared by 0 bases and J by 5 bases, with 11 bases between. Per the germline V gene, CDR1 is LGHNA and CDR2 is YNFKEQ. This CDR3 has 15 residues. The CDR3 bases are TGTGCCAGCAGCCAAGATGTCGGGGAGTATCAGCCCCAGCATTTT. It translates to CASSQDVGEYQPQHF.

The chain is built from TRBV4-3 and TRBJ1-2, with a possible D match to TRBD1 (5 bases). V was cut by 0 bases and J by 6 bases, with 11 bases left in between. CDR1 and CDR2 (germline): LGHNA, YSLEER. The CDR3 length is 14 residues. CDR3 loop: CASSQDGAAHGYTF. The DNA for the CDR3 is TGCGCCAGCAGCCAAGATGGGGCAGCCCATGGCTACACCTTC.

This chain uses TRBV5-1 with TRBJ2-7; D is undetermined. V was pared by 2 bases and J by 2 bases, with 14 bases between. Germline V CDR1 and CDR2: SGHRS, YFSETQ. The CDR3 sequence is 15 residues long. DNA for the CDR3: TGCGCCAGCAGCTTACACGGTCCTCCCACCTACGAGCAGTACTTC. It specifies CASSLHGPPTYEQYF.

In this sample, this clone turned up a few times. The DNA for the CDR3 is TGTGCCAGCAGCCTGGGACTAGGCACATACGAGCAGTACTTC. Translating it yields CASSLGLGTYEQYF. The chain employs TRBV7-2 and TRBJ2-7; TRBD2 aligns across 8 bases. CDR3 length: 14 amino acids. Germline V gene lookup returns CDR1 SGHTA and CDR2 FQGNSA. V trimming: 5 bases; J trimming: 4 bases; junction bases outside the gene matches: 7.

The sample holds a few counts of this clone. This could be a read error, since a much larger clone is one nucleotide away. The chain has TRBV12-5 and TRBJ2-3; 8 bases agree with TRBD2. Germline V lookup: CDR1 LGHNT, CDR2 FRNRAP. This CDR3 region has 13 residues. Trimming removed 9 bases from V and 4 bases from J; junction bases left unmatched: 6. CDR3 coding DNA: TGTGCTAGAAGCGGGAGCGGTGCAGATACGCAGTATTTT. Translated, it gives CARSGSGADTQYF.

A few counts support this clone. One end of the junction is discordant with germline, which a read error may explain. This chain uses TRBV7-9 with TRBJ2-4, with a possible D match to TRBD2 (6 bases). Germline loops: CDR1 SEHNR, CDR2 FQNEAQ (reference sequence). The CDR3 has 17 amino acids. CDR3 sequence (DNA): TGCGCCAGCAGCCAAGGACTCCAGGGAGGTACCAAAAACATTCAGTACTTC. Encoded protein: CASSQGLQGGTKNIQYF. Complete variable domain (other parts from reference TRBV7-9 and TRBJ2-4): DTGVSQNPRHKITKRGQNVTFRCDPISEHNRLYWYRQTLGQGPEFLTYFQNEAQLEKSRLLSDRFSAERPKGSFSTLEIQRTEQGDSAMYLCASSQGLQGGTKNIQYFGAGTRLSVL.

For the CDR3, the DNA is TGTGCCAGCAGCTTACTAGCGAGGTCCGACGAGCAGTTCTTC. It specifies CASSLLARSDEQFF. This chain connects TRBV7-2 to TRBJ2-1; D perhaps matches TRBD2 (6 bases). V was clipped by 2 bases and J by 10 bases, with 15 bases between them. There are 14 residues in the CDR3. The germline V gene has CDR1 SGHTA and CDR2 FQGNSA.

This clone was picked up a small number of times. The chain combines TRBV25-1 with TRBJ2-7; 10 bases are a match to TRBD2. The V segment lost 2 bases and the J segment 7 bases; nucleotides outside the gene matches: 8. Per the germline V gene, CDR1 is MGHDK and CDR2 is SYGVNS. This CDR3 contains 15 residues. The CDR3 reads CASSEDWTSGAEQYF. DNA for the CDR3: TGTGCCAGCAGTGAAGACTGGACTAGCGGAGCTGAGCAGTACTTC.

This clone was observed a handful of times. The rearrangement links TRBV4-1 to TRBJ2-5; D perhaps matches TRBD2 (7 bases). Trimming pared 0 bases from V and 1 base from J, leaving 15 bases between. CDR3 length equals 17 residues. Looked up from germline, CDR1 is MGHRA and CDR2 is YSYEKL. The CDR3 region is CASSQEGGGHPQETQYF. CDR3 coding DNA: TGCGCCAGCAGCCAAGAAGGGGGGGGACACCCCCAAGAGACCCAGTACTTC.

The V gene is TRBV16, the J gene TRBJ2-6, with D perhaps matching TRBD1 (5 bases). CDR3 length equals 18 residues. Germline assignment: CDR1 KGHSY and CDR2 FQNENV. Trimming took 1 base from V and 0 from J, leaving 13 bases between them. This CDR3 is CASSQYNRGISGANVLTF. The CDR3 DNA reads TGTGCCAGCAGCCAATATAATAGGGGAATCTCTGGGGCCAACGTCCTGACTTTC.

This clone turned up a few times. This sequence joins TRBV4-3 and TRBJ2-5; D not certain. Germline-derived CDR1 and CDR2 are LGHNA and YSLEER. This CDR3 contains 12 residues. V lost 0 bases to trimming and J lost 7 bases, with 6 bases between them. CDR3 amino acids: CASSQDLGTQYF. CDR3 coding DNA: TGCGCCAGCAGCCAAGATCTGGGGACCCAGTACTTC.

This clone turned up a few times. The chain recombines TRBV6-6 with TRBJ1-5; perhaps TRBD1 as D (5 bases). Germline V CDR1 and CDR2: MNHNY, SVGAGI (reference sequence). The CDR3 is made up of 14 amino acids. Trimming cost V 2 bases and J 4 bases, with 9 bases left between them. In nucleotides, the CDR3 is TGTGCCAGCAGTTACGACAGCTTTAATCAGCCCCAGCATTTT. It codes for CASSYDSFNQPQHF.

CDR3 amino acids: CASSQGSHEQFF. DNA of the CDR3: TGCGCCAGCAGCCAAGGCTCACATGAGCAGTTCTTC. The V and J genes are TRBV4-1 and TRBJ2-1, with D hard to call. Germline values: CDR1 MGHRA, CDR2 YSYEKL. The CDR3 sequence is 12 residues long. V was clipped by 1 base and J by 8 bases, with 6 bases between them.

V usage is TRBV10-3 and J usage is TRBJ2-1; TRBD2 matches 10 bases. The germline gives CDR1 ENHRY, CDR2 SYGVKD. CDR3 size: 14 residues. V gave up 8 bases and J gave up 9 bases; unmatched junction bases: 10. The CDR3 DNA sequence: TGTGCCATCGATGGGCTAGCGGGAGCAGGTGAGCAGTTCTTC. Its translation is CAIDGLAGAGEQFF.

V is TRBV19 and J is TRBJ2-1; 13 nucleotides agree with TRBD2. The length of the CDR3 is 19 residues. Trimming at V came to 5 bases and at J to 1 base, leaving 11 bases not matched to a gene. Germline lookup yields CDR1 LNHDA and CDR2 SQIVND (reference sequence). The CDR3 nucleotides are TGTGCCAGTAGTGGTACCGGGACTAGCGGGACTCAATCCTACAATGAGCAGTTCTTC. Protein: CASSGTGTSGTQSYNEQFF.

The chain has TRBV7-8 and TRBJ2-5; 9 nucleotides agree with TRBD2. J lost 6 bases, V lost 1 base, and 9 bases had no gene match. Germline V lookup: CDR1 SGHVS, CDR2 FQNEAQ. The length of the CDR3 is 16 residues. CDR3 sequence (DNA): TGTGCCAGCAGCTTAGAGCTAGCGGGAAGCAGAAAGACCCAGTACTTC. This translates into CASSLELAGSRKTQYF.

Only a few counts were recorded for this clone. The CDR3 loop reads CASSTGQGVYETQYF. The CDR3 coding sequence is TGCGCCAGCAGCACCGGACAGGGGGTATATGAGACCCAGTACTTC. The V and J genes are TRBV5-1 and TRBJ2-5; 10 bases agree with TRBD1. J lost 5 bases, V lost 4 bases, and 8 bases had no gene match. CDR1 SGHRS and CDR2 YFSETQ come from the germline V gene. The CDR3 loop spans 15 amino acids.